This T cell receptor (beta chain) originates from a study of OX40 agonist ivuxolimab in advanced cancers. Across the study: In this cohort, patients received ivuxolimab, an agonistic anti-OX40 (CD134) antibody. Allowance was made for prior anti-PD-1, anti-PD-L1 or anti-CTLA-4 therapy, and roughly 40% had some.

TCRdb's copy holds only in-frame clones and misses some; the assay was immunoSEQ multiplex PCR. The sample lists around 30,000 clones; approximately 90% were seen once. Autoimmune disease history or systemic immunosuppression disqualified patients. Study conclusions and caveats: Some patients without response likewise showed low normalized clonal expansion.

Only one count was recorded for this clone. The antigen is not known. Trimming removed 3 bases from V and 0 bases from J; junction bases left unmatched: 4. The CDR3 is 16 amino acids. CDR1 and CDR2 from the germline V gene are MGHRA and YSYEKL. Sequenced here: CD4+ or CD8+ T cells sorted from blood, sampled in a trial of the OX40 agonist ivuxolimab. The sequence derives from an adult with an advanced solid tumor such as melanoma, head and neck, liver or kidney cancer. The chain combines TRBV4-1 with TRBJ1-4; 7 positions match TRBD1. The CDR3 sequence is CASSQRDSSTNEKLFF. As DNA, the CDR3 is TGCGCCAGCAGCCAGAGGGACAGTTCAACTAATGAAAAACTGTTTTTT.